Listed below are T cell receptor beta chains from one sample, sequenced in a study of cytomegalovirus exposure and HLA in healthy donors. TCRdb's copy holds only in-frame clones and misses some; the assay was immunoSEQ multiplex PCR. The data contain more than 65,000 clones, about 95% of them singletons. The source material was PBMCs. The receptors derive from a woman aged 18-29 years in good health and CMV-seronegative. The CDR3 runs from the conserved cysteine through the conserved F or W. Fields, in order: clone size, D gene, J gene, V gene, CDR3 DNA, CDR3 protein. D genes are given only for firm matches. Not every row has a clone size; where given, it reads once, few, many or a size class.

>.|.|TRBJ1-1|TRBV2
TGTGCCAGCAGTGAAGTTCAGGGAAACACTGAAGCTTTCTTT
CASSEVQGNTEAFF
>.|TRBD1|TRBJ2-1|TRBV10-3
TGTGCCATCAGCCCTAGTGTAGGACAGGGAAGAAATGAGCAGTTCTTC
CAISPSVGQGRNEQFF
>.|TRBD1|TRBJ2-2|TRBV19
TGTGCCAGTAGTATTGGACAGGGGTTGACCGGGGAGCTGTTTTTT
CASSIGQGLTGELFF
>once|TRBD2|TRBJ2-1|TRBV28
TGTGCCAGCAGTTCCCAACGACAGGGACTAGCGGGAGTTCATGAGCAGTTCTTC
CASSSQRQGLAGVHEQFF
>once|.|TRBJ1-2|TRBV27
TGTGCCAGCAGCTCTATAGGGGGAATCTATGGCTACACCTTC
CASSSIGGIYGYTF
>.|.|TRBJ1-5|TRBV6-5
TGTGCCAGCACCCCGGGGGGGGTCAATCAGCCCCAGCATTTT
CASTPGGVNQPQHF
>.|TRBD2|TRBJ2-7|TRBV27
TGTGCCAGCAGTTTAACAGTCACTAGCGGGTCCTCCTACGAGCAGTACTTC
CASSLTVTSGSSYEQYF
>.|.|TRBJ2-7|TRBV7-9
TGTGCCAGCAGCTTATCTTCCGGGGGTAGCGGCGAGCAGTACTTC
CASSLSSGGSGEQYF
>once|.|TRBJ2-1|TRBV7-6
TGTGCCAGCACCCTAACACTCCTGGACAACAATGAGCAGTTCTTC
CASTLTLLDNNEQFF
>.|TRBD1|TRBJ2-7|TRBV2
TGTGCCAGCCTGGGACAGGGGCCCTACGAGCAGTACTTC
CASLGQGPYEQYF
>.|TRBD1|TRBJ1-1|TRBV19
TGTGCCAGTATCCCTATGCTCGGGACAGGGAGAGTGGCTGAAGCTTTCTTT
CASIPMLGTGRVAEAFF
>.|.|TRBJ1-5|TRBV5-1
TGCGCCAGCAGCTTGGAGTCAGGGGAGTATCAGCCCCAGCATTTT
CASSLESGEYQPQHF
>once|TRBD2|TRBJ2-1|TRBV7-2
TGTGCCAGCAGCTTGTCTAGCGGGACTAGTGAGCAGTTCTTC
CASSLSSGTSEQFF
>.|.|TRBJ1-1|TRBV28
TGTGCCAGCACCCCGGAGGGACCCGGGCTTATGGCTTTCTTT
CASTPEGPGLMAFF
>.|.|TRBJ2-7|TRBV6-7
TGTGCCAGCGGGGCACAATCCTTCTCCTACGAGCAGTACTTC
CASGAQSFSYEQYF
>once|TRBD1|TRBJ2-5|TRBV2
TGTGCCAGCAGTCCACAGGGGCGAGAGACCCAGTACTTC
CASSPQGRETQYF
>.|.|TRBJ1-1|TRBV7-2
TGTGCCAGCAGCTTAGTTAGGGAGCGCCAGAACACTGAAGCTTTCTTT
CASSLVRERQNTEAFF
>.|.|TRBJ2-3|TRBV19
TGTGCCAGTAGTATCTTCTGGCAGGGCACAGATACGCAGTATTTT
CASSIFWQGTDTQYF
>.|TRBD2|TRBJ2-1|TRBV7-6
TGTGCCAGCAGCTCACACCTCCTAGCGGGAGTTGTAAATGAGCAGTTCTTC
CASSSHLLAGVVNEQFF
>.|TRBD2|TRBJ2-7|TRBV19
TGTGCCAGTAGTATAGGACTAGCGGGAGTTTACGAGCAGTACTTC
CASSIGLAGVYEQYF
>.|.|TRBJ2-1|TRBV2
TGTGCCAGCAGTGAAGGGCCGAGGTACAATGAGCAGTTCTTC
CASSEGPRYNEQFF
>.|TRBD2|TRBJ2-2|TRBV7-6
TGTGCCAGCAGCTCCGGAGGGTATCTAGCGGGAGTGTCCGGGGAGCTGTTTTTT
CASSSGGYLAGVSGELFF
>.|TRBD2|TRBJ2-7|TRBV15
TGTGCCACCAGCAGAGACTGGGTGGATGGGACTAGCGCCTACGAGCAGTACTTC
CATSRDWVDGTSAYEQYF
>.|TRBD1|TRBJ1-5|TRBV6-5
TGTGCCAGCAGTTACGACAGGGATCAGCCCCAGCATTTT
CASSYDRDQPQHF
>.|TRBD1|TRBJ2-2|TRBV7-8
TGTGCCAGCAGCCCACGACAGGGTGAGGTCCAGGCCGGGGAGCTGTTTTTT
CASSPRQGEVQAGELFF
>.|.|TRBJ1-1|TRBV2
TGTGCCAGCAGTGGTCAGGGGAACACTGAAGCTTTCTTT
CASSGQGNTEAFF
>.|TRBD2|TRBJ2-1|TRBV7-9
TGTGCCAGCGACGAACTAGCGGGAGACTACAATGAGCAGTTCTTC
CASDELAGDYNEQFF